The source of this T cell receptor beta chain is a study of CD8 T cells in Susac syndrome. The CDR3 loop spans 14 amino acids. CDR1 and CDR2 from the germline V gene are MNHEY and SMNVEV (reference sequence). V was shortened by 2 bases and J by 9 bases, with 14 bases between the two germline ends. Relapsing-remitting disease, either stable or active, was present in the multiple sclerosis controls, who were treatment-naive patients. FACS enriched CD8+ TEMRA cells, while bulk CD8+ and CD4+ were negatively isolated. Random-hexamer reverse transcription was applied to roughly 0.5 to 1 ug RNA. TCRdb re-called the immunoSEQ multiplex PCR reads with MiXCR, one entry per CDR3 protein. The sample lists some 150,000 distinct CDR3 sequences, 95% to 96% occurring once.

The chain employs TRBV27 and TRBJ2-1; no firm D call. The clonotype comes from a human donor with multiple sclerosis. The sequenced material came from CD8+ T cells from PBMCs. Here the CDR3 reads CASSLGQMSPEQFF. CDR3 sequence (DNA): TGTGCCAGCAGTTTAGGCCAAATGTCCCCTGAGCAGTTCTTC.